These 12 T cell receptor beta chains originate from one sample sequenced in a study of T cell responses to AZD1222 COVID-19 vaccine (dated by TCRdb to the early 2020s). In light of the paper, this sample's time point label describes: baseline before first vaccination. The library was built by means of the immunoSEQ multiplex PCR assay. TCRdb's version of the immuneACCESS table is confined to in-frame rearrangements and falls short of the full clone set. An unresolved V gene accounts for under half of the shortfall where checked; the remainder is of unknown origin. This sample has about 140,000 clones in its table, and more than 80% of those were observed once. The ten largest clones capture under 3.5% of the sample. This sample comprised peripheral blood, obtained on day 0 of AZD1222 vaccination. All receptors derive from an adult in good health.

The V and J genes are TRBV7-8 and TRBJ2-3, with a weak D call TRBD1 (6 bases). Germline CDR1 reads SGHVS; CDR2 reads FQNEAQ. The V end lost 7 bases, the J end lost 3 bases, and 17 bases lay between the germline ends. CDR3 length equals 15 residues. The CDR3 protein is CASTLGALQTDTQYF. For the CDR3, the DNA is TGTGCCAGCACCCTGGGGGCCTTACAGACAGATACGCAGTATTTT. The whole variable domain, filled in from reference TRBV7-8 and TRBJ2-3, reads GAGVSQSPRYKVAKRGQDVALRCDPISGHVSLFWYQQALGQGPEFLTYFQNEAQLDKSGLPSDRFFAERPEGSVSTLKIQRTQQEDSAVYLCASTLGALQTDTQYFGPGTRLTVL.

This clone was seen a single time. V gene TRBV2 combines with J gene TRBJ2-7; D is perhaps TRBD1 or TRBD2 (7 bases each). V was pared by 11 bases and J by 7 bases, with 21 bases between. This CDR3 spans 13 amino acids. From germline, CDR1 is SNHLY and CDR2 FYNNEI. CDR3 sequence reads: CASRGGTRGEQYF. Written as DNA, the CDR3 is TGTGCCTCCAGGGGGGGGACTCGAGGGGAGCAGTACTTC.

The chain combines TRBV7-3 with TRBJ2-2; D is ambiguous. Trimming took off 2 bases at V and 3 bases at J, with 10 bases between the two ends. There are 15 residues in the CDR3. CDR1 is SGHTA and CDR2 is FQGTGA in the germline V gene. The CDR3 nucleotides read TGTGCCAGCAGCTTATTATCAGAGGACACCGGGGAGCTGTTTTTT. The encoded protein is CASSLLSEDTGELFF. Based on the CDR3 plus reference TRBV7-3 and TRBJ2-2, the full variable domain is GAGVSQTPSNKVTEKGKYVELRCDPISGHTALYWYRQSLGQGPEFLIYFQGTGAADDSGLPNDRFFAVRPEGSVSTLKIQRTERGDSAVYLCASSLLSEDTGELFFGEGSRLTVL.

A single count supports this clone. The V call is TRBV19, the J call TRBJ1-2; possible D gene TRBD1, 6 bases. CDR1 and CDR2 from the germline V gene are LNHDA and SQIVND (reference sequence). The germline V and J ends were trimmed by 6 bases and 4 bases, with 18 bases remaining between them. This CDR3 region has 15 residues. As DNA, the CDR3 is TGTGCCAGTAGCCGCCTGGTGGGGGGCGGCTATGGCTACACCTTC. Amino acid sequence: CASSRLVGGGYGYTF.

The chain couples TRBV5-3 to TRBJ2-2; D assignment may be TRBD1 or TRBD2 (7 bases each). TRBV5-3 is recorded as an ORF, its role being uncertain. The CDR3 runs to 15 residues. Between the trimmed V and J ends, which lost 4 bases and 5 bases, there was a span of 15 bases. This CDR3 is CARSGEGQLTGELFF. The CDR3 DNA sequence: TGTGCCAGAAGCGGGGAGGGACAGCTAACCGGGGAGCTGTTTTTT.

CDR3 nucleotides: TGTGCCAGCAGTTTAAGACTAGCGGGAGCCCCGAACACCGGGGAGCTGTTTTTT. Protein: CASSLRLAGAPNTGELFF. V is TRBV6-2 or TRBV6-3 and J is TRBJ2-2; TRBD2 matches at 12 bases. V gave up 4 bases and J gave up 0 bases; unmatched junction bases: 6. Germline CDR1 and CDR2: MNHEY and SVGEGT. The CDR3 contains 18 residues.

J is TRBJ1-2 and V is TRBV4-3, with D perhaps matching TRBD1 (5 bases). V lost 2 bases to trimming and J lost 4 bases, with 17 bases between them. CDR1 LGHNA and CDR2 YSLEER come from the germline V gene. The CDR3 runs to 16 residues. The CDR3 DNA sequence: TGCGCCAGCAGCCAACAACCAACCTGGGGCCCCTATGGCTACACCTTC. Its protein is CASSQQPTWGPYGYTF.

The rearrangement links TRBV7-3 to TRBJ2-5; perhaps TRBD1 as D (5 bases). Deletions cut 5 bases from V and 5 bases from J, with 18 bases between. The CDR3 covers 15 residues. Germline CDR1 and CDR2: SGHTA and FQGTGA. The CDR3, as DNA: TGTGCCAGCAGCCACAATAAAGGGCCAGGGGAGACCCAGTACTTC. It encodes CASSHNKGPGETQYF.

This chain uses TRBV7-9 with TRBJ1-2; the D gene is possibly TRBD1 (6 bases). Trimming shortened V by 5 bases and J by 5 bases, and 12 bases separated the two germline ends. Looked up from germline, CDR1 is SEHNR and CDR2 is FQNEAQ (reference sequence). This CDR3 has 13 residues. The chain's CDR3 is CASSRGQWYGYTF. CDR3 coding DNA: TGTGCCAGCAGCCGAGGACAGTGGTATGGCTACACCTTC.

The chain couples TRBV10-3 to TRBJ2-7; D is ambiguous. The germline CDR1 and CDR2 sequences are ENHRY and SYGVKD. This CDR3 is 15 amino acids long. V was shortened by 0 bases and J by 4 bases, with 13 bases between the two germline ends. CDR3 nucleotide sequence: TGTGCCATCAGTGAGTCGGTCCCCACGCAGTACGAGCAGTACTTC. Translation gives CAISESVPTQYEQYF.

This sequence joins TRBV5-4 and TRBJ2-2; D is undetermined. CDR1 is SGHNT and CDR2 is YYREEE in the germline V gene (reference sequence). V lost 1 base and J 1 base, leaving 11 bases between the germline ends. The CDR3 loop spans 16 amino acids. The chain's CDR3 is CASSLLIPRNTGELFF. Here the CDR3 DNA reads TGTGCCAGCAGCTTGCTTATCCCCAGGAACACCGGGGAGCTGTTTTTT.

V and J are TRBV28 and TRBJ1-5; D uncertain. V was shortened by 3 bases and J by 0 bases, with 3 bases between the two germline ends. The CDR3 runs to 13 residues. The germline CDR1 and CDR2 sequences are MDHEN and SYDVKM. CDR3 in DNA: TGTGCCAGCAGTTTGTATAGCAATCAGCCCCAGCATTTT. This codes for CASSLYSNQPQHF.